Listed here are 8 T cell receptor beta chains from one sample, sequenced in a study of T cell repertoires in cytomegalovirus infection. TCRdb passed the reads through MiXCR, listing each CDR3 protein once. The profile shows 200,000 or so distinct CDR3 sequences, approximately 19% of them singletons. Sample: PBMCs. These receptors originate from a human donor in good health (CMV status not recorded). Some clones in this sample may be carry-over from other donors' samples.

This clonotype was seen just once. CDR3: CATSRNRGYEQYF. Here the CDR3 DNA reads TGTGCCACCAGCAGGAACAGGGGATACGAGCAGTACTTC. This chain links TRBV15 with TRBJ2-7; 7 nucleotides align to TRBD1. With 3 bases clipped from V and 4 bases from J, the junction kept 3 bases outside the gene matches. The CDR3 consists of 13 residues. Germline V gene lookup returns CDR1 LNHNV and CDR2 YYDKDF (reference sequence).

This clonotype was found many times. The V call is TRBV7-2, the J call TRBJ2-3, with 10 positions matching TRBD2. The CDR3 covers 15 residues. The V gene end was trimmed by 5 bases and the J gene end by 1 base; junction bases not matched to a gene: 3. Germline CDR1 SGHTA, CDR2 FQGNSA. CDR3 DNA sequence: TGTGCCAGCAGCGGAGGACTAGCGGGCACAGATACGCAGTATTTT. Translation: CASSGGLAGTDTQYF.

In regard to this clonotype: One junction end does not reproduce the germline sequence, and a read error may be involved. The chain recombines TRBV11-2 with TRBJ2-7; no clear D gene. The CDR3 totals 11 residues. CDR1 and CDR2 from the germline V gene are SGHAT and FQNNGV. CDR3 coding DNA: TGTGCCAGCAGCCCCTCCCACGAGCAGTACTTC. Its translation is CASSPSHEQYF. Full variable domain (rest looked up from reference TRBV11-2 and TRBJ2-7): EAGVAQSPRYKIIEKRQSVAFWCNPISGHATLYWYQQILGQGPKLLIQFQNNGVVDDSQLPKDRFSAERLKGVDSTLKIQPAKLEDSAVYLCASSPSHEQYFGPGTRLTVT.

In its sample, this clonotype was seen many times. The chain carries TRBV7-2 and TRBJ2-1; TRBD1 agrees at 7 bases. This CDR3 comprises 14 residues. CDR1 SGHTA and CDR2 FQGNSA come from the germline V gene. Trimming at V came to 5 bases and at J to 6 bases, leaving 7 bases not matched to a gene. The CDR3 DNA reads TGTGCCAGCAGCCGACCGGGACAGTTCAATGAGCAGTTCTTC. This translates into CASSRPGQFNEQFF.

This clonotype has just a few counts. The J gene is TRBJ1-2, the V gene TRBV2; D call uncertain. Trimming removed 8 bases from V and 3 bases from J, with 19 bases in between. The germline V gene has CDR1 SNHLY and CDR2 FYNNEI. The CDR3 extends over 15 amino acids. CDR3 coding DNA: TGTGCCAGCCAAAGTAGAGACACCCTCCACTATGGCTACACCTTC. Protein: CASQSRDTLHYGYTF.

This clonotype has only a few counts. The chain is built from TRBV28 and TRBJ2-1; 7 nucleotides agree with TRBD2. J was trimmed by 5 bases and V by 2 bases; bases with no gene match: 9. The CDR3 is 16 amino acids. CDR1 is MDHEN and CDR2 is SYDVKM in the germline V gene. CDR3 bases: TGTGCCAGCAGTTTAACTAGCGCCCTGCCTAACAATGAGCAGTTCTTC. This codes for CASSLTSALPNNEQFF.

This clonotype was seen many times. The chain couples TRBV14 to TRBJ2-7; the D gene is possibly TRBD1 (5 bases). The V end lost 1 base, the J end lost 1 base, and 11 bases lay between the germline ends. The germline V gene encodes CDR1 SGHDN and CDR2 FVKESK. This CDR3 contains 15 residues. CDR3 nucleotide sequence: TGTGCCAGCAGCCAAGTTTATGGGGCGTCCTACGAGCAGTACTTC. Its translation is CASSQVYGASYEQYF. Supplemented by reference TRBV14 and TRBJ2-7, the full variable domain reads EAGVTQFPSHSVIEKGQTVTLRCDPISGHDNLYWYRRVMGKEIKFLLHFVKESKQDESGMPNNRFLAERTGGTYSTLKVQPAELEDSGVYFCASSQVYGASYEQYFGPGTRLTVT.

The genes are TRBV10-3 and TRBJ1-6; the D gene is possibly TRBD1 (5 bases). The CDR3 has 18 residues. Looked up from germline, CDR1 is ENHRY and CDR2 is SYGVKD. V was shortened by 0 bases and J by 0 bases, with 12 bases between the two germline ends. In nucleotides, the CDR3 is TGTGCCATCAGTGAGTCCGACAGCCAGAGCTCCTATAATTCACCCCTCCACTTT. As protein: CAISESDSQSSYNSPLHF.